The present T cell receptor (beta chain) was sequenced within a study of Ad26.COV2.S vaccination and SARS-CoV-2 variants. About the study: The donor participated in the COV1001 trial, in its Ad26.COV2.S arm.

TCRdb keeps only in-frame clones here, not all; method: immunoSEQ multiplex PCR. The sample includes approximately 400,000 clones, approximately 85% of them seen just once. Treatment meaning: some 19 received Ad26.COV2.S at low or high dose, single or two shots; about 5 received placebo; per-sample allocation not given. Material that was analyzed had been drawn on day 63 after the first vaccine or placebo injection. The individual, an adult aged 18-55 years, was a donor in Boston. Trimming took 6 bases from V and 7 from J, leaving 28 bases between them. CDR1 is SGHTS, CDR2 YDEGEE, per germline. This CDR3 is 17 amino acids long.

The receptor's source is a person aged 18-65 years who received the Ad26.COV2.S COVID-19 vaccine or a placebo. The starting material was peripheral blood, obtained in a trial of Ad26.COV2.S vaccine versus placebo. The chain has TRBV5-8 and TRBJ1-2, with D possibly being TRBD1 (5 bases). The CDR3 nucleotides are TGTGCCAGCAAGGGGTTGGGCGCGCTTCTTGGACGGTTTGGCTACACCTTC. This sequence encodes CASKGLGALLGRFGYTF.